This TCR beta chain was documented in a study of cytomegalovirus exposure and HLA in healthy donors (dated by TCRdb to 2017 to 2019). At the level of the whole study: According to an earlier analysis of 587 of the donors, roughly 180 million T cells yielded 100 million or so unique TCR beta sequences and about 300 Gb of sequence data. HLA typing included class I and class II loci at four-digit resolution. In an earlier analysis of a few hundred of the donors, high-throughput TCR beta sequencing was used to judge whether each TCR beta V gene segment behaved as functional or pseudogenic. A later analysis re-examined previously published TCR beta repertoires from 500 to 700 donors and added high-resolution HLA genotyping to investigate patterns of TCR occurrence. Every repertoire in the discovery cohort had been generated on one and the same sequencing platform. Along with the approximately 600-subject first cohort, a separate validation cohort of over 90 different subjects was used. Genome-wide SNP genotypes for about 65% of the roughly 670 donors were used in a later genetic analysis, which treated that subset as a discovery cohort. The genetic ancestry cluster associated with self-reported Caucasian donors included over 65% of the 300 to 450 genotyped donors. Approximately 300 gigabases of sequencing data and approximately 92 million unique TCR sequences made up an early release that covered 500 to 650 HLA-typed donors. The later analysis used no new phenotypic data to find candidate immune exposures, relying instead on TCR beta sequences and their occurrence across donors. The study used immunosequencing to profile the T cell repertoires of about 670 subjects and linked those repertoires to cytomegalovirus serostatus. Roughly five DR-DQ haplotypes were handled as single units for association and clustering, since linkage in the cohort was strong. The number of donors typed differed by locus, with roughly 629-640 for A, B, C, DRB1 and DQB1, 522 for DQA1, 606 for DPA1, and around 450 for DPB1. Donor age, sex, ethnicity and CMV serostatus were compiled alongside the repertoire data. The study was designed to test whether signatures of past pathogen exposure could be identified by cataloging public T cell receptors. To predict cytomegalovirus infection status, the study combined high-throughput TCR immunosequencing, statistical association of individual TCRs with disease status, and machine learning. Among 398 genotyped donors of the cohort, an average of approximately 230,000 unique TCR beta nucleotide sequences were sequenced per donor, around 18% of them non-productive. Overall results and qualifications from the work: The study gave a list of 150 to 200 TCR beta chains associated with cytomegalovirus. The 87-base-pair reads could not distinguish some IMGT-functional V segments, including TRBV6-2 and TRBV6-3, so those segments were excluded. Most TCR sequences were observed very rarely across donors, whereas some public TCRs were present in many individuals. In a later analysis, the rate of TCR association differed among HLA loci, with DRB1 alleles having the most associated TCRs and HLA-C alleles having the fewest. In a later genetic analysis, a missense DCLRE1C variant was associated with V-gene and J-gene trimming of TCR beta chains, and the association was replicated in an independent cohort. Correlated functional status among segregating V segments might reflect linkage disequilibrium, but an unknown experimental factor could not be ruled out. When HLA alleles, especially DR and DQ, strongly co-occurred, attributing TCR associations to individual alleles was difficult. In a later analysis, most CMV-associated TCR beta chains were found to appear HLA-restricted, with HLA associations seemingly driven largely by CMV exposure. At a false discovery rate of 0.05, a later analysis linked 16,000 or so TCR beta sequences to specific HLA alleles. In a later genetic analysis, fewer N-insertions in productive TCRs were reported among donors in an Asian-associated ancestry cluster than the 666-donor mean. Presence/absence analyses assumed roughly uniform sequencing depth across donors, an assumption that may not hold. Because counts were too low, 15 to 20 rarely observed V segments, including chromosome 9 orphons, were excluded from the earlier analysis of roughly 580 of the donors. In this cohort, only TCR beta chains were sequenced, and detectable features were limited by the absence of alpha or paired-chain data. The classifier was reported to diagnose cytomegalovirus status with high specificity and sensitivity in both the original and validation cohorts. Because HLA typing was unavailable for some donors at each locus, only the typed subset was used in association tests. In vitro tests confirmed that a few of the cytomegalovirus-associated TCR beta chains recognize cytomegalovirus antigens. A further reported finding was that TCR beta sequences accurately predicted the HLA-A and HLA-B alleles for most subjects in the first cohort. The only immune exposure information available for the cohort was CMV serostatus. In an earlier analysis of 587 of the donors, most TCR beta V segments were observed in productive rearrangements about 90% or about 30% of the time, broadly matching IMGT annotations. The sequencing pipeline was judged likely to have produced a cluster of highly shared sequence variants as a technical artifact. Compared with equally common non-associated chains, HLA-associated TCR beta chains in a later analysis were more clonally expanded and had lower generation probabilities. According to the authors, the approach could potentially be generalized to other disease states and immunological phenotypes. According to a later analysis, parvovirus B19, influenza, CMV and Epstein-Barr virus appeared linked to several top co-occurrence clusters.

Preparation of the library involved the immunoSEQ multiplex PCR assay. For the multiplex PCR, a mixture combining 60 forward primers for TCR Vbeta segments and 13 reverse primers for TCR Jbeta segments was used. The CDR3 region of rearranged TCR beta genes was amplified from genomic DNA by a multiplex PCR assay. The amplified TCR beta libraries were sequenced on the Illumina HiSeq System as 87-base-pair reads. The authors' pipeline ran thus. A later analysis tallied about 77 million unique TCR beta chains across the 666 repertoires, and some 10 million of those chains were shared by two or more donors. A nearest-neighbor algorithm error-corrected the raw reads and collapsed the reads into unique sequences, merging closely related sequences to remove PCR and sequencing errors. To assign V, D and J gene segments, CDR3 sequences were aligned to IMGT reference sequences. Each retained sequence needed at least a six-nucleotide match to both a V gene segment and a J gene segment. Rearrangements were classified as productive when the CDR3 lacked stop codons and remained in frame with V and J, and all other rearrangements were classified as non-productive. Following IMGT convention, CDR3 was defined as the stretch from the second conserved V-encoded cysteine to the conserved J-encoded phenylalanine. In an earlier analysis of around 540 of the donors, sequences lacking an unambiguous match to a single V gene segment were excluded. In an earlier analysis of a few hundred of the donors, V segments were called functional above 56.7% productive rearrangements and were called segregating when the between-donor standard deviation exceeded 5%. A statistical classification framework was developed to diagnose cytomegalovirus status using the catalog of TCR beta chain sequences. V and J gene assignment, in a later analysis, came from comparing TCR nucleotide sequences with IMGT/GENE-DB human TR gene sequences. In a later analysis, CDR3 sequences and most-parsimonious VDJ recombination scenarios were assigned using the TCRdist pipeline. In a later analysis, each TCR beta chain was defined by its CDR3 amino acid sequence together with its V-gene family, and reads lacking a unique V-gene family were excluded. To address suspected cross-contamination and a sequencing artifact, a later analysis removed a few hundred highly shared, low-generation-probability nucleotide sequences. In a later analysis, a clonal expansion index for each public chain was calculated from normalized within-repertoire ranks of inferred template counts. In a later analysis, generation probabilities were computed with a VDJ recombination model fitted to out-of-frame rearrangements, and the resulting probabilities were checked against IGoR. In a later analysis, hypergeometric tests were used to score TCR-TCR, TCR-HLA and TCR-CMV co-occurrence, with a repertoire-size bias correction applied to TCR pairs. To estimate false discovery rates, a later analysis permuted the HLA or CMV assignments 20 times. In a later analysis, co-occurring TCRs were grouped using DBSCAN, with TCRdist sequence similarity added in when clustering inside HLA-allele-positive subsets. Co-occurrence clustering excluded repertoires with fewer than 30,000 or more than 120,000 public chains, plus five with anomalous nucleotide sharing. TCRdb re-hosts the immuneACCESS table, in-frame sequences only. Its copies lack some clones; in the studies checked, an unresolved V gene accounts for under half of them, and the cause for the rest is not known. The V and J calls and clone size were taken over from that table, and D and trimming were inferred from the DNA. A total of a few hundred thousand clones appear in this sample, 80% to 90% of them only once. Around 1% of the sample comes from the top ten.

The cohort comprised 666 healthy bone marrow donors. At the time of sampling, every cohort member was nominally healthy, though immune exposures that went unrecorded were likely present. The donor was CMV seronegative and was included in the group of several hundred seronegative cohort members. Each donor provided a peripheral blood sample, and peripheral blood mononuclear cells were used for TCR beta sequencing. Genomic DNA was extracted from the blood cell samples with the Qiagen DNeasy Blood Extraction Kit. Regarding this clone: The antigen this receptor binds is unknown. Base-call qualities are not available, and no considerably larger clone is one nucleotide away.

Taken from the germline V gene, the CDR1 and CDR2 loops are SGHTA and FQGNSA. V loses 4 bases at its end and J loses 4 bases; junction bases beyond the gene matches: 13. Including cysteine and phenylalanine, the CDR3 has 17 amino acids. Of all the DNA, just the CDR3 is kept, 51 bases in frame from base 1. The clonotype comes from a woman in her late teens or twenties in good health and CMV-seronegative. The sequence joins TRBV7-2 to TRBJ2-1; TRBD2 aligns with 7 central bases. Sequenced: PBMCs. Read as DNA, the sequence is TGTGCCAGCAGCTCAGGCGGGCGGGCTAGCGGATACAATGAGCAGTTCTTC. The translation is CASSSGGRASGYNEQFF.